The next 21 T cell receptor beta chains were all read from a single sample in a study of T cells after yellow fever vaccination. TCRdb re-called the 5' RACE reads with MiXCR, one entry per CDR3 protein. The sample records about 330,000 distinct CDR3 sequences, 4.1% being singletons. Sequencing used PBMCs, obtained 5 days after the yellow fever booster vaccination. All receptors come from a man younger than 35 who received the YFV17D yellow fever vaccine.

This clonotype was seen a handful of times. This chain connects TRBV5-5 to TRBJ1-1; TRBD1 matches at 7 bases. CDR3 length: 12 amino acids. Germline values: CDR1 SGHKS, CDR2 YYEKEE (reference sequence). The V segment lost 5 bases and the J segment 6 bases; nucleotides outside the gene matches: 4. For the CDR3, the DNA is TGTGCCAGCAGGACAGGGCGCGCTGAAGCTTTCTTT. It specifies CASRTGRAEAFF.

This clonotype turned up a few times. The rearrangement joins TRBV7-9 to TRBJ1-1, with 9 bases aligning to TRBD1. This CDR3 is built from 16 residues. From germline, CDR1 is SEHNR and CDR2 FQNEAQ (reference sequence). The junction had 11 bases not matched to a gene; V was cut back by 5 bases and J by 4 bases. For the CDR3, the DNA is TGTGCCAGCAGCACCGGGACAGGGTGGAGAGGCACTGAAGCTTTCTTT. Translation: CASSTGTGWRGTEAFF.

The table lists this clonotype with many counts. This chain uses TRBV29-1 with TRBJ2-3, with 11 bases aligning to TRBD2. Germline assignment: CDR1 SQVTM and CDR2 ANQGSEA. V shed 2 bases, J shed 0 bases, and the junction held 7 bases outside the gene matches. The CDR3 spans 17 residues. CDR3 amino acids: CSVEFPLAGASTDTQYF. The CDR3 region has the DNA TGCAGCGTTGAATTTCCACTAGCGGGGGCTAGCACAGATACGCAGTATTTT.

The J gene is TRBJ2-5, the V gene TRBV29-1, with a weak D call TRBD1 (5 bases). Germline assignment: CDR1 SQVTM and CDR2 ANQGSEA. The length of the CDR3 is 14 residues. The V gene lost 3 bases and the J gene lost 4 bases, with 15 bases spanning the gap. This CDR3 reads CSVDGDRSPETQYF. In DNA, the CDR3 is TGCAGCGTTGATGGTGACAGATCCCCAGAGACCCAGTACTTC. Together with reference TRBV29-1 and TRBJ2-5, the CDR3 gives the full variable domain: SAVISQKPSRDICQRGTSLTIQCQVDSQVTMMFWYRQQPGQSLTLIATANQGSEATYESGFVIDKFPISRPNLTFSTLTVSNMSPEDSSIYLCSVDGDRSPETQYFGPGTRLLVL.

This clonotype was seen only a few times. The chain links TRBV7-3 to TRBJ2-5, with 7 bases matching TRBD2. The V segment lost 5 bases and the J segment 2 bases; nucleotides outside the gene matches: 5. The CDR3 is made up of 14 amino acids. Germline CDR1 SGHTA, CDR2 FQGTGA. CDR3 DNA sequence: TGTGCCAGCAGCGCGCCGGGACTACAAGAGACCCAGTACTTC. This sequence encodes CASSAPGLQETQYF. Supplemented by reference TRBV7-3 and TRBJ2-5, the full variable domain reads GAGVSQTPSNKVTEKGKYVELRCDPISGHTALYWYRQSLGQGPEFLIYFQGTGAADDSGLPNDRFFAVRPEGSVSTLKIQRTERGDSAVYLCASSAPGLQETQYFGPGTRLLVL.

V usage is TRBV5-1 and J usage is TRBJ2-1; TRBD1 agrees at 9 bases. J was trimmed by 4 bases and V by 0 bases; bases with no gene match: 5. The germline CDR1 and CDR2 sequences are SGHRS and YFSETQ. The CDR3 consists of 16 residues. CDR3 residues: CASSLAGTGLYNEQFF. The CDR3 nucleotides read TGCGCCAGCAGCTTGGCCGGGACAGGGCTTTACAATGAGCAGTTCTTC.

V usage is TRBV2 and J usage is TRBJ2-3; 8 bases agree with TRBD1. From germline, CDR1 is SNHLY and CDR2 FYNNEI. J was trimmed by 4 bases and V by 6 bases; bases with no gene match: 15. The CDR3 extends over 17 amino acids. CDR3: CASRRQGMKAHSDTQYF. For the CDR3, the DNA is TGTGCCAGCAGGAGACAGGGGATGAAGGCACATTCAGATACGCAGTATTTT.

V gene TRBV7-6 combines with J gene TRBJ1-3; D unclear. Germline CDR1 and CDR2: SGHVS and FNYEAQ. The V end was cut by 3 bases, the J end by 3 bases, with 9 bases between. This CDR3 spans 14 amino acids. The CDR3 here is CASSLQIGGNTIYF. CDR3 DNA: TGTGCCAGCAGCTTGCAAATCGGTGGAAACACCATATATTTT.

This clonotype was seen a handful of times. The rearrangement links TRBV27 to TRBJ2-2; possible D gene TRBD2, 5 bases. Germline V lookup: CDR1 MNHEY, CDR2 SMNVEV (reference sequence). This CDR3 has 16 residues. V lost 5 bases, J lost 5 bases, and 18 bases lay in between. CDR3 nucleotides: TGTGCCAGCAGTCCGTCGGGGTCGGACGGTACCGGGGAGCTGTTTTTT. It codes for CASSPSGSDGTGELFF.

The rearrangement uses TRBV3-1 and TRBJ2-7; D is possibly TRBD1 or TRBD2 (5 bases each). V was cut by 5 bases and J by 2 bases, with 16 bases left in between. The CDR3 runs to 15 residues. CDR1 LGHDT and CDR2 YNNKEL come from the germline V gene (reference sequence). CDR3 DNA: TGTGCCAGCAGCACGACCGGGACCGATGCCTACGAGCAGTACTTC. This translates into CASSTTGTDAYEQYF.

V is TRBV18 and J is TRBJ1-4, with unresolved D. V gave up 0 bases and J gave up 6 bases, with 2 bases separating them. The CDR3 consists of 12 residues. CDR1 KGHSH and CDR2 LQKENI come from the germline V gene. The CDR3 sequence is CASSPPYEKLFF. CDR3 coding DNA: TGTGCCAGCTCACCACCCTATGAAAAACTGTTTTTT.

This chain uses TRBV18 with TRBJ1-2; TRBD1 agrees at 7 bases. V shed 0 bases and J 8 bases; nucleotides not matched to a gene: 15. Germline CDR1 is KGHSH and CDR2 is LQKENI. The CDR3 covers 17 residues. The CDR3: CASSPPGRTGDSAGYTF. The CDR3 nucleotides are TGTGCCAGCTCACCACCGGGACGGACAGGCGACAGTGCCGGCTACACCTTC.

Ten or more counts support this clonotype. The chain links TRBV5-1 to TRBJ2-5; no clear D gene. Germline V lookup: CDR1 SGHRS, CDR2 YFSETQ. V was clipped by 2 bases and J by 1 base, with 9 bases between them. The CDR3 sequence is 14 residues long. For the CDR3, the DNA is TGCGCCAGCAGCTTCGGTCAGTCCCAAGAGACCCAGTACTTC. Its protein is CASSFGQSQETQYF.

This clonotype was observed a few times. The rearrangement links TRBV4-1 to TRBJ2-1, with a weak D call TRBD2 (6 bases). Trimming stripped 2 bases from V and 6 bases from J, with 11 bases between. The CDR3 contains 14 residues. From germline, CDR1 is MGHRA and CDR2 YSYEKL. The CDR3 sequence is CASSQPGRGNEQFF. CDR3 nucleotide sequence: TGCGCCAGCAGCCAACCCGGGAGAGGCAATGAGCAGTTCTTC.

This clonotype occurred a few times. This rearrangement joins TRBV7-9 to TRBJ1-2, with TRBD1 as a possible D gene (5 bases). This CDR3 has 16 residues. Germline V gene sequence: CDR1 SEHNR, CDR2 FQNEAQ (reference sequence). The germline V and J ends were trimmed by 0 bases and 6 bases, with 17 bases remaining between them. This chain's CDR3 is CASSLARGRLPDGYTF. In DNA form, the CDR3 reads TGTGCCAGCAGCTTAGCGAGGGGCCGGCTGCCTGATGGCTACACCTTC.

In this sample, this clonotype turned up a few times. V gene TRBV7-9 combines with J gene TRBJ2-5, with D tentatively TRBD1 or TRBD2 (7 bases each). The CDR3 totals 15 residues. Trimming took 7 bases from V and 5 from J, leaving 20 bases between them. Germline lookup yields CDR1 SEHNR and CDR2 FQNEAQ (reference sequence). The DNA for the CDR3 is TGTGCCAGCACCCCAGGGGGGGCCCGCCAGGAGACCCAGTACTTC. This codes for CASTPGGARQETQYF.

CDR3 region: CASSLQGQKTDTQYF. In DNA form, the CDR3 reads TGCGCCAGCAGCTTACAGGGACAGAAAACAGATACGCAGTATTTT. This chain connects TRBV5-1 to TRBJ2-3; 7 bases line up with TRBD1. CDR1 SGHRS and CDR2 YFSETQ come from the germline V gene. V lost 2 bases and J lost 3; bases outside the gene matches: 6. The CDR3 totals 15 residues.

This clonotype was seen many times. This chain links TRBV5-1 with TRBJ2-7; 8 positions agree with TRBD1. The germline gives CDR1 SGHRS, CDR2 YFSETQ. This CDR3 comprises 14 residues. V was clipped by 4 bases and J by 5 bases; unmatched bases: 8. The CDR3 coding sequence is TGCGCCAGCAGCCCTGGACAGGGAGCTCACGAGCAGTACGTC. It is translated as CASSPGQGAHEQYV.

This clonotype was counted between two and nine times. Here the CDR3 reads CASSPGGGEAYGYTF. The CDR3 bases are TGTGCCAGCAGTCCCGGCGGGGGCGAGGCCTATGGCTACACCTTC. This rearrangement joins TRBV28 to TRBJ1-2, with D tentatively TRBD1 (6 bases). V gave up 5 bases and J gave up 4 bases, with 17 bases separating them. The CDR3 is 15 residues long. Germline V gene sequence: CDR1 MDHEN, CDR2 SYDVKM.

The V call is TRBV5-6, the J call TRBJ2-7; D unresolved. Germline CDR1 SGHDT, CDR2 YYEEEE. The CDR3 spans 13 residues. The V end lost 0 bases, the J end lost 3 bases, and 7 bases lay between the germline ends. The CDR3 DNA follows: TGTGCCAGCAGCTTGGGGGAATTCTACGAGCAGTACGTC. It specifies CASSLGEFYEQYV.

The gene calls are TRBV4-1 and TRBJ1-4; the match to TRBD1 covers 10 bases. Germline CDR1 is MGHRA and CDR2 is YSYEKL. Trimming took 0 bases from V and 8 from J; bases not matched to a gene: 12. The CDR3 covers 18 residues. CDR3: CASSQDPSGTGVGEKLFF. For the CDR3, the DNA is TGCGCCAGCAGCCAAGATCCGAGTGGGACAGGGGTGGGGGAAAAACTGTTTTTT.